The 28 T cell receptor beta chains listed next were all sequenced from one sample in a study of T cell clonality in common variable immunodeficiency. General study results and limits: In common variable immunodeficiency, TCR beta chains reportedly carried fewer deletions and N-nucleotide insertions.

For these receptors, no antigen is known. This table comes from immunoSEQ multiplex PCR, and its TCRdb copy is limited to in-frame clones, with some not included. This set yields about 33,000 clones and no singletons; the top ten hold 5% to 7%. The sequenced material came from peripheral blood mononuclear cells. These receptors all come from a human donor with common variable immunodeficiency.

This clone was counted many times. Sequencing ends 3 residues short of the CDR3 end; the germline J gene provides the rest. V gene TRBV2 combines with J gene TRBJ2-2; a weak D match, TRBD2 (6 bases). This CDR3 spans 12 amino acids. Trimming took 6 bases from V and 6 from J, leaving 8 bases between them. Per the germline V gene, CDR1 is SNHLY and CDR2 is FYNNEI. This CDR3 is CASRAGPGELFF. CDR3 DNA, as far as it was read: TGTGCCAGCAGGGCGGGGCCCGGGGAG.

This clone was detected ten times or more. The read finishes 3 residues shy of the CDR3 end, and the germline J gene is used to complete it. The chain is built from TRBV18 and TRBJ2-1; no clear D. The CDR3 extends over 13 amino acids. V lost 6 bases to trimming and J lost 5 bases, with 11 bases between them. The germline CDR1 and CDR2 sequences are KGHSH and LQKENI. The DNA read from the CDR3 is TGTGCCAGCTCGCTTAACCAGGACAATGAG. This sequence encodes CASSLNQDNE. The CDR3 in full is CASSLNQDNEQFF.

To note about this clone: The read ends 3 residues early relative to the CDR3; the germline J gene fills the gap. The chain has TRBV2 and TRBJ1-6; possibly TRBD1 for D (5 bases). The CDR3 spans 13 residues. V was cut by 4 bases and J by 10 bases, with 11 bases left in between. CDR1 and CDR2 from the germline V gene are SNHLY and FYNNEI. The CDR3 bases that were read are TGTGCCAGCAGTGTACAGGCTACCTCACCC. Protein sequence: CASSVQATSP. The full CDR3 reads CASSVQATSPLHF.

This clone has ten or more counts. The sequence runs out 3 residues before the end of the CDR3; the remainder is reconstructed from the germline J gene. The chain combines TRBV19 with TRBJ1-1; D is ambiguous. CDR3 size: 11 residues. V was clipped by 7 bases and J by 4 bases, with 7 bases between them. CDR1 LNHDA and CDR2 SQIVND come from the germline V gene (reference sequence). CDR3 residues: CASTQATEAFF. The CDR3 DNA, read in part, is TGTGCCAGTACCCAGGCCACTGAA.

At least ten counts were recorded for this clone. The CDR3 end is not reached by the read, which stops 3 residues before it; the germline J gene fills it in. V usage is TRBV19 and J usage is TRBJ1-5; D gene ambiguous. The CDR3 sequence is 13 residues long. The germline V gene encodes CDR1 LNHDA and CDR2 SQIVND (reference sequence). The V end was cut by 5 bases, the J end by 6 bases, with 11 bases between. The sequenced part of the CDR3 DNA is TGTGCCAGTAGTCAGGTCTCGGTTCAGCCC. Translated: CASSQVSVQP. The whole CDR3 protein reads CASSQVSVQPQHF.

In regard to this clone: The read ends 3 residues before the CDR3 terminus; that terminus is restored from the germline J gene. The J gene is TRBJ2-3, the V gene TRBV7-9, with 8 positions matching TRBD2. Germline CDR1 reads SEHNR; CDR2 reads FQNEAQ (reference sequence). This CDR3 spans 15 amino acids. V trimming: 2 bases; J trimming: 3 bases; junction bases outside the gene matches: 4. The CDR3 is CASSLQRGRTDTQYF. CDR3 DNA, as far as it was read: TGTGCCAGCAGCTTACAGCGGGGGCGAACAGATACG. Full variable domain (rest looked up from reference TRBV7-9 and TRBJ2-3): DTGVSQNPRHKITKRGQNVTFRCDPISEHNRLYWYRQTLGQGPEFLTYFQNEAQLEKSRLLSDRFSAERPKGSFSTLEIQRTEQGDSAMYLCASSLQRGRTDTQYFGPGTRLTVL.

This clone was counted at least ten times. The sequenced fragment ends 3 residues before the CDR3 boundary, so the rest is inferred from the germline J gene. The chain is built from TRBV13 and TRBJ2-3, with 9 bases lining up with TRBD2. Germline V lookup: CDR1 PRHDT, CDR2 FYEKMQ (reference sequence). CDR3 length: 17 amino acids. V was clipped by 4 bases and J by 2 bases; unmatched bases: 10. CDR3 DNA (partial): TGTGCCAGCAGCTCCAGTCCGGGACTAGCAAACACAGATACG. Translated: CASSSSPGLANTDT. The whole CDR3 reads CASSSSPGLANTDTQYF.

This clone occurred many times. Read data end 3 residues before the CDR3 end; the end is taken from the germline J gene. J is TRBJ1-1 and V is TRBV30, with a tentative D call TRBD1 (5 bases). V gave up 3 bases and J gave up 7 bases, with 9 bases separating them. The CDR3 has 11 amino acids. Germline-derived CDR1 and CDR2 are GTSNPN and SVGIG (reference sequence). The DNA read from the CDR3 is TGTGCCTGGAGAGGGGCCAATGAA. Translated: CAWRGANE. The full CDR3 protein is CAWRGANEAFF.

Of note for this clone: The CDR3 end is not reached by the read, which stops 3 residues before it; the germline J gene fills it in. V usage is TRBV30 and J usage is TRBJ2-1, with D possibly being TRBD1 (6 bases). Germline CDR1 and CDR2: GTSNPN and SVGIG (reference sequence). The CDR3 length is 11 residues. With 4 bases removed from V and 8 bases from J, the gap between germline ends came to 9 bases. The CDR3 loop reads CAWTQGDEQFF. The DNA read from the CDR3 is TGTGCCTGGACACAGGGAGATGAG.

Only a few counts were recorded for this clone. The missing CDR3 end, 3 residues past where the read stops, is filled in from the germline J gene. The genes are TRBV19 and TRBJ1-1; no clear D. This CDR3 is 12 amino acids long. V lost 6 bases and J lost 3, with 8 bases in between. CDR1 LNHDA and CDR2 SQIVND come from the germline V gene (reference sequence). The chain's CDR3 is CASRSGDTEAFF. Partial CDR3 DNA: TGTGCCAGTAGGTCAGGCGACACTGAA. Filled out from reference TRBV19 and TRBJ1-1, the complete variable domain reads DGGITQSPKYLFRKEGQNVTLSCEQNLNHDAMYWYRQDPGQGLRLIYYSQIVNDFQKGDIAEGYSVSREKKESFPLTVTSAQKNPTAFYLCASRSGDTEAFFGQGTRLTVV.

This clone has just a few counts. The CDR3 end lies 3 residues beyond the end of the read and is filled in from the germline J gene. V and J are TRBV5-1 and TRBJ2-1, with 12 bases aligning to TRBD2. Germline CDR1 SGHRS, CDR2 YFSETQ. Trimming took 0 bases from V and 6 from J; bases not matched to a gene: 1. The CDR3 spans 15 residues. Incomplete CDR3 DNA: TGCGCCAGCAGCTTGGAGACTAGCGGGAGCAATGAG. This encodes CASSLETSGSNE. In full, the CDR3 reads CASSLETSGSNEQFF.

This clone appeared a few times. With the read ending 3 residues before the CDR3 end, the germline J gene is used to fill in that end. This chain links TRBV30 with TRBJ1-5, with D maybe TRBD1 (5 bases). Per the germline V gene, CDR1 is GTSNPN and CDR2 is SVGIG (reference sequence). The CDR3 length is 15 residues. Trimming shortened V by 0 bases and J by 2 bases, and 11 bases separated the two germline ends. The CDR3 protein is CAWSVGASGNQPQHF. Incomplete CDR3 DNA: TGTGCCTGGAGTGTAGGGGCTTCGGGCAATCAGCCC.

In its sample, this clone was seen a few times. Sequencing ends 3 residues short of the CDR3 end; the germline J gene provides the rest. The J gene is TRBJ1-4, the V gene TRBV2; the D gene is possibly TRBD1 (5 bases). The CDR3 spans 14 residues. Trimming pared 4 bases from V and 8 bases from J, leaving 14 bases between. The V gene's germline CDR1 is SNHLY and CDR2 FYNNEI. The CDR3 is CASSGIGAREKLFF. The sequenced CDR3 bases are TGTGCCAGCAGTGGTATAGGGGCGCGGGAAAAA.

In this sample, this clone turned up many times. The CDR3 end falls 3 residues outside the read, so it is completed with the germline J gene. The rearrangement joins TRBV7-9 to TRBJ1-2, with a weak D call TRBD1 (6 bases). The V gene's germline CDR1 is SEHNR and CDR2 FQNEAQ (reference sequence). V lost 6 bases and J lost 7, with 15 bases in between. CDR3 length: 13 residues. The covered CDR3 bases are TGTGCCAGCAGGCCGCAGGGGATGGGTGGC. Encoded protein: CASRPQGMGG. The full CDR3 protein is CASRPQGMGGYTF. The complete variable domain, with remaining parts taken from reference TRBV7-9 and TRBJ1-2, reads DTGVSQNPRHKITKRGQNVTFRCDPISEHNRLYWYRQTLGQGPEFLTYFQNEAQLEKSRLLSDRFSAERPKGSFSTLEIQRTEQGDSAMYLCASRPQGMGGYTFGSGTRLTVV.

This clone was recorded at least ten times. The read ends 3 residues early relative to the CDR3; the germline J gene fills the gap. This chain uses TRBV5-1 with TRBJ2-7; maybe TRBD1 (6 bases). The CDR3 consists of 14 residues. The germline V and J ends were trimmed by 0 bases and 2 bases, with 9 bases remaining between them. Germline V lookup: CDR1 SGHRS, CDR2 YFSETQ. The covered CDR3 bases are TGCGCCAGCAGCTTGGATGGACAGACCTACGAG. As protein: CASSLDGQTYE. In full, the CDR3 is CASSLDGQTYEQYF.

This clone was seen at least ten times. The read halts 3 residues ahead of the CDR3 end, with the missing end drawn from the germline J gene. The rearrangement links TRBV6-4 to TRBJ2-4, with TRBD1 as a possible D gene (6 bases). The CDR3 totals 16 residues. V lost 3 bases and J 4 bases, leaving 16 bases between the germline ends. Germline CDR1 reads MRHNA; CDR2 reads SNTAGT. The CDR3 loop is CASSDTYPTGKNIQYF. The CDR3 bases that were read are TGTGCCAGCAGTGATACCTATCCGACAGGAAAAAACATT.

This clone has a handful of counts. The missing CDR3 end, 3 residues past where the read stops, is filled in from the germline J gene. The chain links TRBV30 to TRBJ2-1, with D possibly TRBD1 on 7 matching bases. The germline gives CDR1 GTSNPN, CDR2 SVGIG (reference sequence). The V gene lost 8 bases and the J gene lost 8 bases, with 16 bases spanning the gap. CDR3 length: 12 residues. The CDR3 bases that were read are TGTGCCACGGGGGTTCAGGGGGATGAG. It encodes CATGVQGDE. The complete CDR3 sequence is CATGVQGDEQFF.

Note on this clone: The read ends 3 residues before the CDR3 terminus; that terminus is restored from the germline J gene. V gene TRBV6-4 combines with J gene TRBJ2-1, with 13 nucleotides matching TRBD2. CDR3 size: 15 residues. The germline gives CDR1 MRHNA, CDR2 SNTAGT. The V and J ends lost 2 bases and 9 bases, in that order; junction bases with no gene match: 4. The CDR3 sequence is CASSDETSGGSEQFF. The sequenced part of the CDR3 DNA is TGTGCCAGCAGTGACGAGACTAGCGGGGGGAGTGAG.

In this sample, this clone turned up many times. The DNA ends 3 residues before the CDR3 does, and the rest of the CDR3 is filled in from the germline J gene. This chain links TRBV5-5 with TRBJ2-5; 10 bases line up with TRBD2. CDR1 SGHKS and CDR2 YYEKEE come from the germline V gene (reference sequence). This CDR3 contains 15 residues. The J segment lost 7 bases and the V segment lost 0 bases, leaving 6 bases of the junction unmatched. The sequenced part of the CDR3 DNA is TGTGCCAGCAGCTTGGGCAGTAGCGGGGGGTTGACC. Residues: CASSLGSSGGLT. The full CDR3 reads CASSLGSSGGLTQYF.

This clone was observed many times. Coverage ceases 3 residues before the CDR3 finishes, and the germline J gene fills in the end. The gene calls are TRBV6-2 or TRBV6-3 and TRBJ2-3; D gene ambiguous. The CDR3 runs 13 residues. Germline V gene lookup returns CDR1 MNHEY and CDR2 SVGEGT. With 6 bases removed from V and 0 bases from J, the gap between germline ends came to 7 bases. This chain's CDR3 is CASRIPSTDTQYF. Incomplete CDR3 DNA: TGTGCCAGCAGAATCCCTAGCACAGATACG.

As to this clone: The observed sequence ends 3 residues before the CDR3 terminus, with the missing tail filled in from the germline J gene. This chain links TRBV2 with TRBJ1-5; D is ambiguous. V shed 2 bases and J shed 5 bases, with 10 bases lying between them. Germline V gene data show CDR1 as SNHLY and CDR2 as FYNNEI. This CDR3 contains 14 residues. The part of the CDR3 DNA that was read is TGTGCCAGCAGTGAACTGAGAAGGGATCAGCCC. Protein sequence: CASSELRRDQP. The entire CDR3 protein reads CASSELRRDQPQHF.

This clone appeared a few times. The CDR3 goes on 3 residues after the read ends, and that part is filled in from the germline J gene. The chain recombines TRBV2 with TRBJ2-3, with TRBD2 matching over 13 bases. CDR1 and CDR2 (germline): SNHLY, FYNNEI. The CDR3 runs 16 residues. Unmatched junction bases numbered 5, after V lost 8 bases and J lost 0 bases. CDR3 loop: CASETSGGESTDTQYF. The DNA read from the CDR3 is TGTGCCAGCGAAACTAGCGGGGGGGAAAGCACAGATACG.

There are many counts of this clone. The missing CDR3 end, 3 residues past where the read stops, is filled in from the germline J gene. This chain uses TRBV29-1 with TRBJ2-2; maybe TRBD1 (5 bases). CDR3 length equals 15 residues. CDR1 is SQVTM and CDR2 is ANQGSEA in the germline V gene. V lost 1 base, J lost 7 bases, and 16 bases lay in between. Incomplete CDR3 DNA: TGCAGCGTTGAAGGGGCGGCAGGGAATATCGGGGAG. Translated: CSVEGAAGNIGE. The entire CDR3 sequence reads CSVEGAAGNIGELFF.

This clone was detected only a few times. The read ends 3 residues shy of where the CDR3 ends; the end is completed using the germline J gene. The J gene is TRBJ1-5, the V gene TRBV6-1; a weak D match, TRBD1 (5 bases). CDR1 and CDR2 from the germline V gene are MNHNS and SASEGT. V shed 4 bases and J shed 5 bases, with 12 bases lying between them. This CDR3 comprises 14 residues. CDR3 DNA, as far as it was read: TGTGCCAGCAGTGGGGGCAGCAACCATCAGCCC. This encodes CASSGGSNHQP. From start to end, the CDR3 is CASSGGSNHQPQHF.

This clone was seen ten or more times. The CDR3 sequence: CASSMWGSGFTGELFF. The part of the CDR3 DNA that was read is TGTGCCAGTAGTATGTGGGGTAGCGGATTTACCGGGGAG. The chain recombines TRBV19 with TRBJ2-2, with D maybe TRBD2 (6 bases). The missing CDR3 end, 3 residues past where the read stops, is filled in from the germline J gene. This CDR3 spans 16 amino acids. Germline loops: CDR1 LNHDA, CDR2 SQIVND (reference sequence). V shed 3 bases and J shed 5 bases, with 16 bases lying between them.

Concerning this clone: The CDR3 is cut off 3 residues early in the read; its end comes from the germline J gene. The chain employs TRBV19 and TRBJ2-2; 8 bases are shared with TRBD1. CDR1 and CDR2 from the germline V gene are LNHDA and SQIVND (reference sequence). V lost 4 bases to trimming and J lost 1 base; unmatched junction nucleotides: 2. This CDR3 has 15 amino acids. CDR3 region: CASSTGGMNTGELFF. The DNA read from the CDR3 is TGTGCCAGTAGTACAGGGGGCATGAACACCGGGGAG.

In the case of this clone: The CDR3 end lies 3 residues beyond the end of the read and is filled in from the germline J gene. This chain connects TRBV30 to TRBJ1-4; maybe TRBD1 (6 bases). Germline CDR1 reads GTSNPN; CDR2 reads SVGIG (reference sequence). The ends were cut back, 1 base at V and 3 bases at J, with 9 bases in the middle. CDR3 length: 14 amino acids. The CDR3 reads CAWSGGPSNEKLFF. The sequenced CDR3 bases are TGTGCCTGGAGTGGGGGGCCCTCTAATGAAAAA.

This clone has a handful of counts. The read ends 3 residues before the CDR3 terminus; that terminus is restored from the germline J gene. The chain has TRBV18 and TRBJ1-4, with D perhaps matching TRBD1 (5 bases). This CDR3 has 12 amino acids. Germline-derived CDR1 and CDR2 are KGHSH and LQKENI. V lost 3 bases and J lost 8, with 7 bases in between. The CDR3 spells CASSPSGEKLFF. The sequenced part of the CDR3 DNA is TGTGCCAGCTCACCCTCAGGGGAAAAA.